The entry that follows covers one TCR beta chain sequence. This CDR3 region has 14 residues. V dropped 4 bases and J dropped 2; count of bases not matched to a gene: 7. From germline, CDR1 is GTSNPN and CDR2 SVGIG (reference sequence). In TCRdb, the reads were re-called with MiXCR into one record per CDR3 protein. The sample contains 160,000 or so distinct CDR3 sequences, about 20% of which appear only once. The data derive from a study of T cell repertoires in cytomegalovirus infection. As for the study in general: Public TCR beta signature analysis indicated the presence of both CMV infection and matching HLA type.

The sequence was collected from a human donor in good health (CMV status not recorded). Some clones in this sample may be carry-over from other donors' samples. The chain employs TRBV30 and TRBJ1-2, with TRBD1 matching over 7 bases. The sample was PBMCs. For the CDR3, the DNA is TGTGCCTGGACATCCTGGACAGGCAACTATGGCTACACCTTC. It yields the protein CAWTSWTGNYGYTF.